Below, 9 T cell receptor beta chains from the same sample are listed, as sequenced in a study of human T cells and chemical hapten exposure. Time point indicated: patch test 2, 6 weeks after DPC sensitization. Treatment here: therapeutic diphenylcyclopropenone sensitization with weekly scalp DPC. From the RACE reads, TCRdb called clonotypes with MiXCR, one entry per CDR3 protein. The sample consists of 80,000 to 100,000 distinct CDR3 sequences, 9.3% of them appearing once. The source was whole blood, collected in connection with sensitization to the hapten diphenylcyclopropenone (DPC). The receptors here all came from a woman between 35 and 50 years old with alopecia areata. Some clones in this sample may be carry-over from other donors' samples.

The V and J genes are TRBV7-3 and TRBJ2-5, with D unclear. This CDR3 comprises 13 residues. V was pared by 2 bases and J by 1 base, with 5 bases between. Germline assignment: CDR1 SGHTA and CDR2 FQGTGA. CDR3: CASSLLPQETQYF. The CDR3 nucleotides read TGTGCCAGCAGCTTATTACCCCAAGAGACCCAGTACTTC.

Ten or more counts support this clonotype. CDR3 amino acids: CASSESAETEAFF. CDR3 coding DNA: TGTGCCAGCAGTGAAAGTGCAGAGACTGAAGCTTTCTTT. The J gene is TRBJ1-1, the V gene TRBV6-1, with D unclear. The germline V gene encodes CDR1 MNHNS and CDR2 SASEGT. V was trimmed by 2 bases and J by 5 bases, leaving 9 bases between them. This CDR3 is built from 13 residues.

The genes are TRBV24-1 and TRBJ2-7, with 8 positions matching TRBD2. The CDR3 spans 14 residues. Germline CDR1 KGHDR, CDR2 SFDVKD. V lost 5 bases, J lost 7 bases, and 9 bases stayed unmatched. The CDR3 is CATSVSGRMGEQYF. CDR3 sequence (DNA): TGTGCCACCAGTGTGAGCGGGAGAATGGGGGAGCAGTACTTC.

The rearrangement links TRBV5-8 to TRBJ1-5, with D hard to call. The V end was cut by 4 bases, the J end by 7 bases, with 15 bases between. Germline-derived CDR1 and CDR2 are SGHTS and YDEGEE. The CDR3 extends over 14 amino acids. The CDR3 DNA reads TGTGCCAGCAGCCCCCCACCCAGTAGGCAGCCCCAGCATTTT. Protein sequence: CASSPPPSRQPQHF.

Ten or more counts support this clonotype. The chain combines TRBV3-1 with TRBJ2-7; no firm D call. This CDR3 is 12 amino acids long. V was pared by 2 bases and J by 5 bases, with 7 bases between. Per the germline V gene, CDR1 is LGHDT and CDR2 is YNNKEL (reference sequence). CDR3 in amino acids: CASSQWGNEQYF. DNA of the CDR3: TGTGCCAGCAGCCAATGGGGTAACGAGCAGTACTTC.

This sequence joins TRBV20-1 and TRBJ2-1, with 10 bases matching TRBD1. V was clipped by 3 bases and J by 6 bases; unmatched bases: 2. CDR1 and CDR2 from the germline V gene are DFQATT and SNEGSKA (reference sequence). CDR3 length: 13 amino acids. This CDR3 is CSASGDRGNEQFF. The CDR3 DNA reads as TGCAGTGCTAGTGGGGACAGGGGCAATGAGCAGTTCTTC.

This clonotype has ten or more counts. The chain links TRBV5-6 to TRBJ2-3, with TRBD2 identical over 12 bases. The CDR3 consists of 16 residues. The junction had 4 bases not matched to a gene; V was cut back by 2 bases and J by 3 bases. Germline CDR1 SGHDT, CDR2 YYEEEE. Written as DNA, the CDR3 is TGTGCCAGCAGCTTACTGACTAGCGGGAGAACAGATACGCAGTATTTT. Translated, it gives CASSLLTSGRTDTQYF.

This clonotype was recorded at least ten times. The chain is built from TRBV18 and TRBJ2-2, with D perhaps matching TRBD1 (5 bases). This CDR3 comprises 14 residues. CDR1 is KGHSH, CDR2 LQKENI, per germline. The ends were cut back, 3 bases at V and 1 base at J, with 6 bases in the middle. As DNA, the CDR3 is TGTGCCAGCTCACCCGACAGGAACACCGGGGAGCTGTTTTTT. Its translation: CASSPDRNTGELFF.

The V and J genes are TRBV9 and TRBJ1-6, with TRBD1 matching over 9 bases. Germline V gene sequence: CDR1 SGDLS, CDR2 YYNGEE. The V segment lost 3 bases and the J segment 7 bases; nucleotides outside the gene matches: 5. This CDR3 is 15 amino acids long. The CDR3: CASSAGQGLNSPLHF. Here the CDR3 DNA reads TGTGCCAGCAGCGCCGGACAGGGGTTGAATTCACCCCTCCACTTT.